This T cell receptor beta chain came from a study of blood T cell repertoires in COVID-19. Study at large: T cells, B-cell-depleted T cells, or PBMCs provided the cDNA or gDNA that served as material.

The CDR3 spans 14 residues. V gave up 7 bases and J gave up 2 bases; unmatched junction bases: 5. Germline V gene sequence: CDR1 MNHEY, CDR2 SVGAGI. Measured with immunoSEQ multiplex PCR; TCRdb has only the in-frame clones, and not every one. There are 300,000 to 400,000 clones in the sample; approximately 88% occur only once, and 9.9% lies in the top ten. The rearrangement uses TRBV6-5 and TRBJ2-7, with 10 bases identical to TRBD1. The receptor was derived from a man aged 25-40 years with COVID-19, enrolled during active disease. Sequenced: peripheral blood. The CDR3 nucleotides read TGTGCCAGCACTCGGACAGGGGGTCCCTACGAGCAGTACTTC. Protein: CASTRTGGPYEQYF.